A selection of T cell receptor beta chains follows, all from one sample in a study of blood T cell repertoires in COVID-19. Data came from immunoSEQ multiplex PCR; TCRdb stores just in-frame clones and leaves some out. The repertoire consists of around 280,000 clones, with more than 85% occurring once and the leading ten covering about 1.2%. Material: peripheral blood. Receptor source: a man between 70 and 80 years old with acute or convalescent COVID-19. The CDR3 runs from the conserved cysteine through the conserved F or W. Fields, in order: CDR3 length, V gene, J gene, clone size, D gene, CDR3 DNA, CDR3 protein. The D gene is left open where the match is weak. Clone size is given for some rows only: seen once, a few or many times, or a class if the clone is expanded.

length: 13
V: TRBV5-8
J: TRBJ1-6
size: NA
D: TRBD1
DNA: TGTGCCAGCAGCGGGCGACAGGGCCAACCCCTCCACTTT
CDR3: CASSGRQGQPLHF

length: 14
V: TRBV28
J: TRBJ1-2
size: NA
D: NA
DNA: TGTGCCAGCAGATTGACACGGGGGGCGGATGGCTACACCTTC
CDR3: CASRLTRGADGYTF

length: 18
V: TRBV27
J: TRBJ2-2
size: NA
D: TRBD2
DNA: TGTGCCAGCAGTTTATGGGTTTGGCGGGGGGCGAACACCGGGGAGCTGTTTTTT
CDR3: CASSLWVWRGANTGELFF

length: 15
V: TRBV28
J: TRBJ1-4
size: NA
D: NA
DNA: TGTGCCAGCAGTTCATCGGGCGGGGGGAGTGAAAAACTGTTTTTT
CDR3: CASSSSGGGSEKLFF

length: 17
V: TRBV15
J: TRBJ2-6
size: NA
D: NA
DNA: TGTGCCACCAGCAGAGATTTTCCAGGGACTGGGGCCAACGTCCTGACTTTC
CDR3: CATSRDFPGTGANVLTF

length: 15
V: TRBV6-5
J: TRBJ2-1
size: NA
D: NA
DNA: TGTGCCAGCGGGAAATACAGGGTCTCCTACAATGAGCAGTTCTTC
CDR3: CASGKYRVSYNEQFF

length: 15
V: TRBV6-5
J: TRBJ2-7
size: once
D: NA
DNA: TGTGCCAGCAGTTACTCACCAGGGATCTCCTACGAGCAGTACTTC
CDR3: CASSYSPGISYEQYF

length: 15
V: TRBV6-5
J: TRBJ2-3
size: NA
D: NA
DNA: TGTGCCAGCAGTTACATCGCGGCTAGCACAGATACGCAGTATTTT
CDR3: CASSYIAASTDTQYF

length: 15
V: TRBV3-1/TRBV3-2
J: TRBJ1-3
size: NA
D: NA
DNA: TGTGCCAGCAGCCCAGAGGGGGGGCCCGGAAACACCATATATTTT
CDR3: CASSPEGGPGNTIYF

length: 15
V: TRBV6-1
J: TRBJ1-5
size: NA
D: TRBD1
DNA: TGTGCCAGCAGTGAAGTAGGACAGGGGAACCAGCCCCAGCATTTT
CDR3: CASSEVGQGNQPQHF

length: 14
V: TRBV9
J: TRBJ2-3
size: once
D: TRBD1
DNA: TGTGCCAGCAGCGCCCGGACAGGGACAGATACGCAGTATTTT
CDR3: CASSARTGTDTQYF

length: 16
V: TRBV28
J: TRBJ1-5
size: NA
D: NA
DNA: TGTGCCAGCACCGGGTCCCCGGGCGACAGAAATCAGCCCCAGCATTTT
CDR3: CASTGSPGDRNQPQHF

length: 14
V: TRBV20-1
J: TRBJ1-5
size: few
D: TRBD1
DNA: TGCAGTGCTAGTGGGCAGGGGGCAAAGCAGCCCCAGCATTTT
CDR3: CSASGQGAKQPQHF

length: 14
V: TRBV3-1/TRBV3-2
J: TRBJ1-2
size: NA
D: NA
DNA: TGTGCCAGCAGCCCCTCTCCGGGAAACTATGGCTACACCTTC
CDR3: CASSPSPGNYGYTF

length: 17
V: TRBV30
J: TRBJ1-6
size: NA
D: NA
DNA: TGTGCCTGGAGTTGGGGCGCGGGGAGCTCCTATAATTCACCCCTCCACTTT
CDR3: CAWSWGAGSSYNSPLHF

length: 15
V: TRBV7-6
J: TRBJ2-3
size: NA
D: TRBD1
DNA: TGTGCCAGCAGCTTGGGACAGGGTATCACAGATACGCAGTATTTT
CDR3: CASSLGQGITDTQYF

length: 16
V: TRBV28
J: TRBJ2-7
size: NA
D: NA
DNA: TGTGCCAGCAGCCTGGGATTCCGACCCCCTAGCCACGAGCAGTACTTC
CDR3: CASSLGFRPPSHEQYF

length: 15
V: TRBV28
J: TRBJ1-1
size: once
D: TRBD1
DNA: TGTGCCAGCTGGTTAGCAGGGGGCTGGAACACTGAAGCTTTCTTT
CDR3: CASWLAGGWNTEAFF

length: 13
V: TRBV6-2/TRBV6-3
J: TRBJ2-5
size: once
D: NA
DNA: TGTGCCAGCAGTTACTCTCAGCAAGAGACCCAGTACTTC
CDR3: CASSYSQQETQYF

length: 11
V: TRBV2
J: TRBJ2-7
size: few
D: NA
DNA: TGTGCCAGCAGTGATTCGGACACAGAGTACTTC
CDR3: CASSDSDTEYF

length: 15
V: TRBV25-1
J: TRBJ2-1
size: NA
D: TRBD2
DNA: TGTGCCAGCACTTCAAGCGGGGGTGGCTACAATGAGCAGTTCTTC
CDR3: CASTSSGGGYNEQFF

length: 15
V: TRBV6-5
J: TRBJ1-5
size: once
D: NA
DNA: TGTGCCAGCCTCGGGAAGCGGTCCGGCAATCAGCCCCAGCATTTT
CDR3: CASLGKRSGNQPQHF

length: 12
V: TRBV14
J: TRBJ1-2
size: NA
D: NA
DNA: TGTGCCAGCAGCCAAGTAGGGGTTCGCTACACCTTC
CDR3: CASSQVGVRYTF

length: 17
V: TRBV5-1
J: TRBJ2-1
size: NA
D: TRBD2
DNA: TGCGCCAGCAGCCCGGGGGGTCTAGTGCCCTCCTACAATGAGCAGTTCTTC
CDR3: CASSPGGLVPSYNEQFF

length: 16
V: TRBV28
J: TRBJ2-3
size: NA
D: TRBD2
DNA: TGTGCCAGCAGTTCTCGACTAGCGGGAGGAGGAGATACGCAGTATTTT
CDR3: CASSSRLAGGGDTQYF

length: 14
V: TRBV4-3
J: TRBJ1-2
size: NA
D: NA
DNA: TGCGCCAGCAGCCTGACCCCGGGTCCGGCGGGCTACACCTTC
CDR3: CASSLTPGPAGYTF

length: 13
V: TRBV2
J: TRBJ2-5
size: NA
D: TRBD2
DNA: TGTGCCAGCGGGCTAGCGGATCAAGAGACCCAGTACTTC
CDR3: CASGLADQETQYF

length: 17
V: TRBV4-3
J: TRBJ1-2
size: NA
D: TRBD1
DNA: TGCGCCAGCAGCCAAGAAGTGACAGGGGGTCGTTTTTATGGCTACACCTTC
CDR3: CASSQEVTGGRFYGYTF

length: 14
V: TRBV5-1
J: TRBJ1-1
size: NA
D: NA
DNA: TGCGCCAGCAGCCTGGCCGGGGGGAACACTGAAGCTTTCTTT
CDR3: CASSLAGGNTEAFF